This T cell receptor beta chain was observed in a study of T cells in Graves' hyperthyroidism and ophthalmopathy (dated by TCRdb to 2018 to 2020). Looking at the study overall: Peripheral blood samples were taken at the time of initial diagnosis, prior to any treatment. A discovery cohort of about 95 patients, approximately 45 with Graves' ophthalmopathy and 55 to 65 with stable Graves' hyperthyroidism, was used to find distinguishing TCR V-J signatures. An independent validation cohort of fewer than 20 hyperthyroidism patients and about 16 patients who later progressed to ophthalmopathy tested prospective prediction of ophthalmopathy. The 75 to 100 discovery patients were divided at random into training and test sets in a 7:3 ratio. In about 6 Graves' hyperthyroidism patients, the study also compared T-cell repertoires from thyroid tissue with T-cell repertoires from blood. After sampling, hyperthyroidism patients received methimazole starting at 30 mg daily, and ophthalmopathy patients received high-dose intravenous methylprednisolone. The paper reports TCR Vbeta CDR3 sequencing of over 120 peripheral blood samples: 43 ophthalmopathy, fewer than 80 hyperthyroidism and 17 progressor patients.

On this clonotype itself: Its antigen is currently not known. This sequence may be a read error, since a much larger clone differs from it by one base.

The TCR beta CDR3 regions were amplified from the RNA transcripts. The TCR CDR3 was subjected to a first round of RT-PCR using the HTBI primer set and the Qiagen OneStep RT-PCR kit. Libraries were constructed in a second round of multiplex PCR, after which size selection and purification were performed. The libraries were sequenced on an Illumina HiSeq2000 using paired-end 100 bp reads. The source study handled its data this way. SOAPnuke was used to process the raw data, removing reads that contained adapters or uncalled bases, had a mean Phred below 15, or lacked an exact match to the constant primer or identifier. COPE v1.2.5 was used to merge the high-quality paired reads, and each unique nucleotide sequence was defined as a clonotype. Clonotypes were aligned to IMGT TRBV, TRBD and TRBJ reference segments using MiTCR v1.1. Only V-J combinations with frequency above 0.0001, covering approximately 99% of repertoires, were analysed. The TCS score was defined as F50 (clonal expansion) divided by E x V (chaos), with BLOSUM62-based TCRdist calculated between CDR3 peptides within each V-J. Welch's t-statistics and random forest reduced 514 V-J features to under 15, which were used in a naive Bayes classifier (R e1071). The public reads were quality trimmed at Q25 with fastp and then assembled into clones with MiXCR by TCRdb, keeping productive beta chains. Each entry is one CDR3 protein sequence, shown with its most common DNA and genes. The V and J calls and clone size are TCRdb's, not the authors'. This sample holds some 720,000 distinct CDR3 sequences; roughly 15% were observed only once. Approximately 8.4% of the sample is held by the ten biggest clonotypes.

Stable Graves' hyperthyroidism was defined as no progression to ophthalmopathy during 18 months of follow-up. Hyperthyroidism patients were newly diagnosed, had a disease duration of under 2 months, and were aged 18 to 65 years. Exclusion was applied to patients with uncontrolled infections, other autoimmune diseases, pregnancy or lactation. Clinical symptoms, serum thyroxine and TRAb, thyroid ultrasound, and orbital computed tomography formed the basis for the diagnoses. PBMCs were separated from roughly 10 ml of fresh peripheral blood using Ficoll-Paque density gradient centrifugation. Total RNA was extracted using Trizol reagent, and RNA quality was assessed on an Agilent 2100 Bioanalyzer. Study-wide findings and limitations: Ophthalmopathy was separated from stable hyperthyroidism by a 13 V-J signature model, with about 86% sensitivity and approximately 81% specificity obtained in cross-validation and 80%/75% obtained in testing. During validation, the model predicted progression to ophthalmopathy a median of roughly 7.1 months ahead of onset, with around 70% sensitivity and almost 75% specificity. Blood samples also contained most of the expanded thyroid clonotypes (frequency above 0.001), which suggests that blood repertoires may reflect thyroid immune responses. No statistical method was used to fix the sample size in advance, and group allocation was not hidden from the investigators.

The clonotype was recovered from a man younger than 35 with Graves' hyperthyroidism. The sequenced material came from blood.

The CDR3 region reads CASSDGASGSTYNEQFF. The DNA reads TGTGCCAGCAGTGATGGTGCTAGCGGGAGCACCTACAATGAGCAGTTCTTC. This sequence uses TRBV6-1 and TRBJ2-1, with 10 bases in between that match TRBD2. The CDR1 and CDR2 encoded by the germline V gene are MNHNS and SASEGT. For this chain, trimming is 3 bases at the V end and 2 bases at the J end, and the number of junction bases without a gene match is 7. Its CDR3 holds 17 amino acids, cysteine through phenylalanine. Only CDR3 DNA is held: 51 bases, read in frame from base 1.